These T cell receptor beta chains were read from a single sample in a study of T cell changes during pregnancy in multiple sclerosis. The protocol was immunoSEQ multiplex PCR, while the TCRdb copy is restricted to in-frame clones and leaves out a portion. This repertoire shows around 62,000 clones, approximately 90% found once; its top ten account for approximately 0.8%. The sample was CD4+ T cells from peripheral blood mononuclear cells, taken in the first trimester of pregnancy. The receptor source for this set is a female donor with multiple sclerosis, enrolled in a pregnancy study. Both conserved end residues are part of each CDR3. Each record gives: J gene, V gene, D gene, CDR3 protein, CDR3 DNA. The D gene is left open where the match is weak.

j_gene: TRBJ2-7; v_gene: TRBV7-7; d_gene: -; CDR3aa: CASSLGGISYEQYF; CDR3nt: TGTGCTAGCAGCTTAGGCGGTATCTCCTACGAGCAGTACTTC
j_gene: TRBJ2-7; v_gene: TRBV5-1; d_gene: TRBD2; CDR3aa: CASSPRGGGGYEQYF; CDR3nt: TGCGCCAGCAGCCCGAGGGGCGGGGGAGGATACGAGCAGTACTTC
j_gene: TRBJ1-1; v_gene: TRBV29-1; d_gene: -; CDR3aa: CSVEAAGENTEAFF; CDR3nt: TGCAGCGTTGAAGCGGCAGGGGAGAACACTGAAGCTTTCTTT
j_gene: TRBJ1-3; v_gene: TRBV5-4; d_gene: TRBD1; CDR3aa: CASSQGTVFGNTIYF; CDR3nt: TGTGCCAGCAGCCAGGGGACAGTGTTTGGAAACACCATATATTTT
j_gene: TRBJ2-7; v_gene: TRBV30; d_gene: -; CDR3aa: CAWTLGGAIYEQYF; CDR3nt: TGTGCCTGGACCCTAGGGGGGGCGATCTACGAGCAGTACTTC
j_gene: TRBJ2-3; v_gene: TRBV9; d_gene: -; CDR3aa: CASSVVGDTQYF; CDR3nt: TGTGCCAGCAGCGTAGTCGGGGATACGCAGTATTTT
j_gene: TRBJ1-4; v_gene: TRBV2; d_gene: TRBD1; CDR3aa: CASSSRQGVTGEKLFF; CDR3nt: TGTGCCAGCAGTTCCAGACAGGGGGTTACGGGGGAAAAACTGTTTTTT
j_gene: TRBJ1-1; v_gene: TRBV10-3; d_gene: -; CDR3aa: CAISESRVAEDEAFF; CDR3nt: TGTGCCATCAGTGAGTCGAGGGTGGCAGAGGATGAAGCTTTCTTT
j_gene: TRBJ1-4; v_gene: TRBV6-5; d_gene: TRBD1; CDR3aa: CASSWTGGKKLFF; CDR3nt: TGTGCCAGCAGTTGGACAGGGGGTAAAAAACTGTTTTTT
j_gene: TRBJ2-5; v_gene: TRBV10-2; d_gene: -; CDR3aa: CASSEVAEETQYF; CDR3nt: TGCGCCAGCAGTGAAGTAGCGGAAGAGACCCAGTACTTC
j_gene: TRBJ1-2; v_gene: TRBV5-4; d_gene: -; CDR3aa: CASSLGGQLNYGYTF; CDR3nt: TGTGCCAGCAGCTTGGGAGGACAGCTTAACTATGGCTACACCTTC
j_gene: TRBJ2-3; v_gene: TRBV19; d_gene: TRBD2; CDR3aa: CASSIASRASAGGTDTQYF; CDR3nt: TGTGCCAGTAGTATAGCTTCGCGGGCAAGCGCGGGGGGCACAGATACGCAGTATTTT
j_gene: TRBJ2-3; v_gene: TRBV2; d_gene: TRBD2; CDR3aa: CASTAGGAGTDTQYF; CDR3nt: TGTGCCAGCACCGCCGGGGGGGCTGGCACAGATACGCAGTATTTT
j_gene: TRBJ1-5; v_gene: TRBV19; d_gene: -; CDR3aa: CASTIYPGGKGGQPQHF; CDR3nt: TGTGCCAGTACTATTTACCCCGGGGGGAAGGGCGGTCAGCCCCAGCATTTT